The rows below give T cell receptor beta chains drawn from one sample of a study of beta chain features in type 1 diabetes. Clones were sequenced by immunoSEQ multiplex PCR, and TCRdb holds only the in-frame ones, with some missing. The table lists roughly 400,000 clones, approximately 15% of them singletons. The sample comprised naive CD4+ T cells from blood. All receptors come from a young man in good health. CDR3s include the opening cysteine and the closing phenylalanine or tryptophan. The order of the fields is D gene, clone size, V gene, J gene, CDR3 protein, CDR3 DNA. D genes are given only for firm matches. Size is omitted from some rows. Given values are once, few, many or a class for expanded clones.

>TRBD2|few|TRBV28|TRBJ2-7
CASTRLSVAGETYEQYF
TGTGCCAGCACGCGGCTTTCGGTAGCGGGGGAAACCTACGAGCAGTACTTC
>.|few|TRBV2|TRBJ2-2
CASSVGTGELFF
TGTGCCAGCAGTGTCGGGACCGGGGAGCTGTTTTTT
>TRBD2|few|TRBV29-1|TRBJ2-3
CSVRLAGADTQYF
TGCAGCGTACGACTAGCTGGGGCAGATACGCAGTATTTT
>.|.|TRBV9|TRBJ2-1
CASSVVSQNGGEQFF
TGTGCCAGCAGCGTGGTCTCGCAAAATGGCGGTGAGCAGTTCTTC
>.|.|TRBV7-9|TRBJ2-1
CASSANNNEQFF
TGTGCCAGCAGCGCCAACAACAATGAGCAGTTCTTC
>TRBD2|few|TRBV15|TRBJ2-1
CATSRGIIAGTYNEQFF
TGTGCCACCAGCAGAGGGATAATAGCGGGAACATACAATGAGCAGTTCTTC
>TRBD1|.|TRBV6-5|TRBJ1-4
CASSSGGKEKLFF
TGTGCCAGCAGTTCAGGGGGAAAAGAAAAACTGTTTTTT
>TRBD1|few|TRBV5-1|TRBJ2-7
CASSFGTDYRSEQYF
TGCGCCAGCAGCTTCGGGACAGACTATAGGAGCGAGCAGTACTTC
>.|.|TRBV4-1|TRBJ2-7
CASSQTGQGLLYF
TGCGCCAGCAGCCAAACGGGGCAGGGTTTGTTGTACTTC
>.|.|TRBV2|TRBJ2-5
CASSEEIQETQYF
TGTGCCAGCAGTGAGGAGATCCAAGAGACCCAGTACTTC
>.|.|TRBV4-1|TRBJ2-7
CASSQDPQRSEQYF
TGCGCCAGCAGCCAAGACCCCCAGCGGAGCGAGCAGTACTTC
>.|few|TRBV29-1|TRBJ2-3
CSGGRNTDTQYF
TGCAGCGGCGGACGAAACACAGATACGCAGTATTTT
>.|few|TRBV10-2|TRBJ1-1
CASSEPRPTEAFF
TGCGCCAGCAGTGAACCTCGGCCCACTGAAGCTTTCTTT
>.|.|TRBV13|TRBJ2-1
CASSFQGTNEQFF
TGTGCCAGCAGCTTCCAGGGGACGAATGAGCAGTTCTTC
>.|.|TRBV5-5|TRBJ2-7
CASSLEVSSYEQYF
TGTGCCAGCAGCTTGGAAGTTAGCTCCTACGAGCAGTACTTC
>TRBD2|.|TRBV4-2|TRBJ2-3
CASSQASGSVDTQYF
TGTGCCAGCAGCCAAGCTAGCGGGAGCGTGGATACGCAGTATTTT
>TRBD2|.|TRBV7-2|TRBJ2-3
CASSFPSGKYVDTQYF
TGTGCCAGCAGCTTCCCTAGCGGGAAGTACGTCGATACGCAGTATTTT
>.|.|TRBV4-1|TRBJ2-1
CASSRPAYNEQFF
TGCGCCAGCAGCCGTCCTGCCTACAATGAGCAGTTCTTC
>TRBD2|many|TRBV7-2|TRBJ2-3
CASSTRLAGTDTQYF
TGTGCCAGCAGCACACGACTAGCGGGCACAGATACGCAGTATTTT
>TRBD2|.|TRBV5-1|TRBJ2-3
CASSQNGLAGTDTQYF
TGCGCCAGCAGCCAAAACGGACTAGCGGGCACAGATACGCAGTATTTT
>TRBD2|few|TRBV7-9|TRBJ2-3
CASSSRTSGSMRTDTQYF
TGTGCCAGCAGCTCCCGGACTAGCGGGAGTATGAGGACAGATACGCAGTATTTT
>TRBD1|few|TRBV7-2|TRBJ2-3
CASRRDRATDTQYF
TGTGCCAGCAGGCGCGACAGGGCGACAGATACGCAGTATTTT
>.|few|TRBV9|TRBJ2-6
CASSVGQVDNVLTF
TGTGCCAGCAGCGTAGGACAGGTGGACAACGTCCTGACTTTC
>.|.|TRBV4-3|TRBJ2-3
CASSQALSTDTQYF
TGCGCCAGCAGCCAAGCTCTAAGCACAGATACGCAGTATTTT
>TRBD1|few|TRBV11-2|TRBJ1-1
CASSPGGLNTEAFF
TGTGCCAGCAGCCCAGGGGGGTTGAACACTGAAGCTTTCTTT
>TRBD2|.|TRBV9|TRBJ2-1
CASSPRLAGTSREQFF
TGTGCCAGCAGCCCACGACTAGCGGGAACCTCGCGAGAGCAGTTCTTC
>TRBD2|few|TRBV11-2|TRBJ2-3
CASSLSGLAGDQYF
TGTGCCAGCAGCTTATCGGGACTAGCGGGAGATCAGTATTTT
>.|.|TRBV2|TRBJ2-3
CASKVESWADTQYF
TGTGCCAGCAAGGTGGAGTCTTGGGCAGATACGCAGTATTTT
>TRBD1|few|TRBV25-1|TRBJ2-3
CASSLPGTGTDTQYF
TGTGCCAGCAGTCTCCCCGGGACAGGGACAGATACGCAGTATTTT
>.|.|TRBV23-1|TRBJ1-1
CASAPSRTEAFF
TGCGCCAGCGCTCCCTCCCGGACTGAAGCTTTCTTT
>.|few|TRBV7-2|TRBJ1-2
CASSLDRTYGYTF
TGTGCCAGCAGCTTAGACCGCACCTATGGCTACACCTTC
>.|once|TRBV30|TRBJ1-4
CAWSWNQGKGEKLFF
TGTGCCTGGTCCTGGAACCAGGGCAAAGGCGAAAAACTGTTTTTT
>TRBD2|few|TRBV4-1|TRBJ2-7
CASSQAAGVSYEQYF
TGCGCCAGCAGCCAAGCAGCGGGGGTATCCTACGAGCAGTACTTC
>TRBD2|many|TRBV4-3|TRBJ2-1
CASSRRLAGSYNEQFF
TGCGCCAGCAGCCGAAGACTAGCGGGCTCCTACAATGAGCAGTTCTTC
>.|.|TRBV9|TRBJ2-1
CASSVRSGGANEQFF
TGTGCCAGCAGCGTCCGTAGCGGAGGGGCAAATGAGCAGTTCTTC
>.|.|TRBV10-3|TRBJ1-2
CALRETDSPLFYGYTF
TGTGCCCTCAGAGAGACGGACAGCCCTTTATTTTATGGCTACACCTTC
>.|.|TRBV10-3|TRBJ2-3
CAISESGLGPLSDTQYF
TGTGCCATCAGTGAGTCGGGGCTAGGACCCTTGTCAGATACGCAGTATTTT
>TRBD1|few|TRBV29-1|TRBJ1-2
CSVLSRGHDNYGYTF
TGCAGCGTGCTCTCCAGGGGGCATGATAACTATGGCTACACCTTC
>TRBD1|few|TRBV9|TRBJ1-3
CASSVDREGNTIYF
TGTGCCAGCAGCGTCGACAGGGAGGGTAACACCATATATTTT
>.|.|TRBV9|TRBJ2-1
CASSVEAGRPFNEQFF
TGTGCCAGCAGCGTAGAGGCAGGGAGGCCTTTCAATGAGCAGTTCTTC
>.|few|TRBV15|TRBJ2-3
CATQGNPTNTQYF
TGTGCCACCCAGGGTAACCCCACAAATACGCAGTATTTT